Listed below are T cell receptor beta chains from one sample, sequenced in a study of blood T cell repertoires in COVID-19. Some clones are missing from TCRdb's copy, which holds only in-frame ones; the method was immunoSEQ multiplex PCR. The sample lists roughly 670,000 clones; 85% to 90% were seen once. The material sequenced was peripheral blood. The receptors stem from a woman between 18 and 30 years old with acute or convalescent COVID-19. The CDR3 runs from the conserved cysteine through the conserved F or W. The D gene is left open where the match is weak. Size values are once, few and many counts, or a class for expanded clones, and some rows have none.

clone size	J gene	D gene	V gene	CDR3 protein	CDR3 DNA
few	TRBJ2-1	TRBD2	TRBV10-3	CATQAGGLNNEQFF	TGTGCCACCCAAGCGGGGGGACTTAACAATGAGCAGTTCTTC
NA	TRBJ1-1	NA	TRBV5-1	CASSLWGGNTEAFF	TGCGCCAGCAGCTTGTGGGGGGGAAACACTGAAGCTTTCTTT
NA	TRBJ1-2	NA	TRBV28	CASSRRGMGNYGYTF	TGTGCCAGCAGTCGGAGGGGAATGGGAAACTATGGCTACACCTTC
NA	TRBJ1-2	TRBD1	TRBV7-9	CASSQDRGPIYGYTF	TGTGCCAGCAGTCAGGACAGGGGGCCAATCTATGGCTACACCTTC
once	TRBJ1-1	NA	TRBV12-3/TRBV12-4	CASSPLSTEAFF	TGTGCCAGCAGTCCTCTGTCGACTGAAGCTTTCTTT
NA	TRBJ1-1	NA	TRBV5-1	CASSRNTGNTEAFF	TGCGCCAGCAGCCGCAATACAGGGAACACTGAAGCTTTCTTT
NA	TRBJ2-5	TRBD2	TRBV7-9	CASSSGTSGGEETQYF	TGTGCCAGCAGCTCAGGGACTAGCGGGGGCGAAGAGACCCAGTACTTC
NA	TRBJ1-2	NA	TRBV30	CAWSDQAGYGYTF	TGTGCCTGGAGTGATCAGGCCGGCTATGGCTACACCTTC
NA	TRBJ1-6	NA	TRBV6-1	CASSEGLINSPLHF	TGTGCCAGCAGTGAAGGGCTGATTAATTCACCCCTCCACTTT
once	TRBJ1-1	NA	TRBV30	CAWRDRNTEAFF	TGTGCCTGGAGGGACAGGAACACTGAAGCTTTCTTT
NA	TRBJ1-1	NA	TRBV29-1	CSVVRQSNTEAFF	TGCAGCGTTGTTCGACAGAGCAACACTGAAGCTTTCTTT
once	TRBJ2-3	TRBD1	TRBV7-3	CASSPTRDRGTDTQYF	TGTGCCAGCAGCCCAACCCGGGACAGGGGCACAGATACGCAGTATTTT
NA	TRBJ2-7	NA	TRBV2	CASSYSISYEQYF	TGTGCCAGCAGTTACAGTATCTCCTACGAGCAGTACTTC
NA	TRBJ1-1	NA	TRBV5-1	CASSLGGRSFRDTEAFF	TGCGCCAGCAGCTTGGGGGGGCGCTCGTTTAGAGACACTGAAGCTTTCTTT
NA	TRBJ1-1	TRBD1	TRBV19	CASQGQSNTEAFF	TGTGCCAGCCAGGGACAGTCGAACACTGAAGCTTTCTTT
NA	TRBJ1-1	TRBD1	TRBV27	CASSLRGGSTTTEAFF	TGTGCCAGCAGTTTAAGAGGGGGCTCGACGACCACTGAAGCTTTCTTT
NA	TRBJ2-3	NA	TRBV4-2	CASSQVRGGTDTQYF	TGTGCCAGCAGCCAAGTCAGGGGCGGCACAGATACGCAGTATTTT
once	TRBJ1-2	NA	TRBV12-3/TRBV12-4	CASSRSGYGYTF	TGTGCCAGCAGTCGTAGTGGCTATGGCTACACCTTC
NA	TRBJ1-1	NA	TRBV12-3/TRBV12-4	CASSLSPNTEAFF	TGTGCCAGCAGTTTATCCCCTAACACTGAAGCTTTCTTT
NA	TRBJ1-2	TRBD1	TRBV12-5	CASGFWTGDPSNYGYTF	TGTGCTAGTGGTTTTTGGACAGGGGACCCTTCTAACTATGGCTACACCTTC
NA	TRBJ1-3	TRBD1	TRBV6-5	CASRTGTNSGNTIYF	TGTGCCAGCCGGACAGGGACTAACTCTGGAAACACCATATATTTT
NA	TRBJ1-2	NA	TRBV6-5	CASSLQGMGYTF	TGTGCCAGCAGTCTACAGGGTATGGGCTACACCTTC
NA	TRBJ1-1	NA	TRBV12-3/TRBV12-4	CASSRGNTEAFF	TGTGCCAGCAGCCGGGGGAACACTGAAGCTTTCTTT
once	TRBJ1-2	NA	TRBV20-1	CSASYSGNYGYTF	TGCAGTGCTAGTTATTCCGGGAACTATGGCTACACCTTC
NA	TRBJ1-1	NA	TRBV6-5	CASSPLDRLNTEAFF	TGTGCCAGCAGTCCCCTGGACAGATTGAACACTGAAGCTTTCTTT
NA	TRBJ1-6	NA	TRBV7-2	CASNKQGSNSPLHF	TGTGCCAGCAATAAGCAGGGGAGCAATTCACCCCTCCACTTT
few	TRBJ2-1	NA	TRBV5-1	CASSLVGEWNEQFF	TGCGCCAGCAGCTTGGTCGGGGAATGGAATGAGCAGTTCTTC
NA	TRBJ2-7	NA	TRBV11-2	CASSFSRPYEQYF	TGTGCCAGCAGCTTCAGTCGTCCCTACGAGCAGTACTTC
NA	TRBJ1-3	NA	TRBV3-1/TRBV3-2	CASSRADSTNTIYF	TGTGCCAGCAGCCGAGCGGACAGCACAAACACCATATATTTT
NA	TRBJ2-7	TRBD2	TRBV27	CASSSFRRSGGSRYVTYEQYF	TGTGCCAGCAGTTCTTTCCGGCGTAGCGGGGGGTCACGATATGTAACGTACGAGCAGTACTTC
NA	TRBJ1-4	NA	TRBV28	CASRERDLKLFF	TGTGCCAGCAGAGAACGGGACTTAAAACTGTTTTTT
NA	TRBJ1-4	NA	TRBV4-1	CASSWRSGNEKLFF	TGCGCCAGCAGTTGGAGGTCAGGTAATGAAAAACTGTTTTTT
NA	TRBJ2-7	NA	TRBV5-1	CASSLGGAGALSSWDF	TGCGCCAGCAGCTTGGGGGGTGCGGGGGCCCTTTCTTCTTGGGACTTC
NA	TRBJ2-1	TRBD1	TRBV6-5	CASSTTGGNRNEQFF	TGTGCCAGCAGTACGACAGGGGGTAACCGCAATGAGCAGTTCTTC
NA	TRBJ2-7	TRBD1	TRBV7-8	CASSPRRGPYYEQYF	TGTGCCAGCAGCCCACGCAGGGGGCCCTACTACGAGCAGTACTTC
NA	TRBJ2-7	NA	TRBV6-2/TRBV6-3	CASSSVRDSSYEQYF	TGTGCCAGCAGCTCGGTCCGGGACTCCTCCTACGAGCAGTACTTC
NA	TRBJ1-1	NA	TRBV29-1	CSGAGTEAFF	TGCAGCGGCGCGGGCACTGAAGCTTTCTTT
NA	TRBJ2-1	TRBD1	TRBV9	CASRVGDSPGTGPNEQFF	TGTGCCAGCAGGGTGGGGGATTCTCCCGGGACAGGGCCCAATGAGCAGTTCTTC
NA	TRBJ1-2	NA	TRBV12-5	CASGLGLRGGYGYTF	TGTGCTAGTGGTTTGGGCCTAAGGGGCGGCTATGGCTACACCTTC
NA	TRBJ2-7	NA	TRBV19	CDSGGGREHISSYEQYF	TGTGATAGTGGAGGGGGGAGGGAACATATTAGCTCCTACGAGCAGTACTTC
NA	TRBJ2-7	TRBD1	TRBV7-9	CASSPHRTGASEQYF	TGTGCCAGCAGCCCGCATCGGACAGGGGCCTCCGAGCAGTACTTC
few	TRBJ1-2	NA	TRBV25-1	CASSVDRTYGYTF	TGTGCCAGCAGTGTAGACAGGACCTATGGCTACACCTTC
NA	TRBJ1-2	NA	TRBV30	CAWTILGTIGGYTF	TGTGCCTGGACAATACTCGGGACAATTGGTGGCTACACCTTC
NA	TRBJ2-5	NA	TRBV6-5	CASSSGRQTQYF	TGTGCCAGCAGTTCGGGGAGACAGACCCAGTACTTC
NA	TRBJ1-6	NA	TRBV7-8	CASSLGAGAHINSPLHF	TGTGCCAGCAGCTTGGGGGCGGGGGCCCATATTAATTCACCCCTCCACTTT
NA	TRBJ1-1	NA	TRBV19	CAVGEGVYTEAFF	TGTGCCGTAGGGGAGGGAGTGTACACTGAAGCTTTCTTT
NA	TRBJ1-5	NA	TRBV27	CASSPYVEAGQPQHF	TGTGCCAGCAGTCCCTATGTGGAGGCTGGTCAGCCCCAGCATTTT
NA	TRBJ2-7	TRBD1	TRBV4-3	CASSQAGTGTYEQYF	TGCGCCAGCAGCCAAGCCGGGACAGGTACCTACGAGCAGTACTTC
NA	TRBJ1-2	NA	TRBV4-1	CASSQDGGVYGYTF	TGCGCCAGCAGCCAAGATGGGGGGGTGTATGGCTACACCTTC